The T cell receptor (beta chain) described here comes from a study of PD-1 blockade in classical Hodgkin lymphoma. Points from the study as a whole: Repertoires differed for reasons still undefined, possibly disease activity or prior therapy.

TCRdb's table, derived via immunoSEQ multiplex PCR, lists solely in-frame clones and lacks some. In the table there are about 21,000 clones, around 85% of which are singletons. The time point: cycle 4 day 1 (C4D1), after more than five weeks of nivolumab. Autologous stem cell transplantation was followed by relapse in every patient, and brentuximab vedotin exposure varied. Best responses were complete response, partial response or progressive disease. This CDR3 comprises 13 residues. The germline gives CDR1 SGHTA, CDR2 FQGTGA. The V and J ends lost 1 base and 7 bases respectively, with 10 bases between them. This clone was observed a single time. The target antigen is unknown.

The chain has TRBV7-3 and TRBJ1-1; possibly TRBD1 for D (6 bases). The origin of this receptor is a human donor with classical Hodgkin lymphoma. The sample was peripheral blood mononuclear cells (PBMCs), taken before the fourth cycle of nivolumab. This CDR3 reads CASSLNEDSEAFF. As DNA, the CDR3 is TGTGCCAGCAGCTTAAATGAGGACAGTGAAGCTTTCTTT.